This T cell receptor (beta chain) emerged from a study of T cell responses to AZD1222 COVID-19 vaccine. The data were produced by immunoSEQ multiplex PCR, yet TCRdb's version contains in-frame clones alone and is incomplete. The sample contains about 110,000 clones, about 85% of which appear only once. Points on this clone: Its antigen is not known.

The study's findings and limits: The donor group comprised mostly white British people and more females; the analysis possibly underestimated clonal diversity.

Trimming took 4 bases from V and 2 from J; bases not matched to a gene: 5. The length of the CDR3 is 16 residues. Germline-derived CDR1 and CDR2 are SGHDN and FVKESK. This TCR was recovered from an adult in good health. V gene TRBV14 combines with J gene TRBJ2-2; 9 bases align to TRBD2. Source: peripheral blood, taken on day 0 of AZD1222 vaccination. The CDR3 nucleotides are TGTGCCAGCAGCCCAGAACTAGCGGGTAACACCGGGGAGCTGTTTTTT. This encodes CASSPELAGNTGELFF.